This T cell receptor (beta chain) stems from a study of blood T cell repertoires in COVID-19. Overall study context: Italy, Spain and the United States were the sources of the convalescent and acute COVID-19 samples.

The Seattle site enrolled patients during active infection and followed them longitudinally. Original processing notes: Scientists estimated how many nucleated cells there were by amplifying reference gene primers. Some clones are missing from TCRdb's copy, which holds only in-frame ones; the method was immunoSEQ multiplex PCR. For V, J and clone size, that table is used; D and trimming come from the DNA. The table has over 100,000 clones, approximately 90% seen once. This receptor was taken from a man aged 55 to 69 with COVID-19, enrolled during active disease. Sequences were obtained from peripheral blood.

The CDR3 protein is CASSGTRETQYF. CDR3 DNA: TGTGCCAGCAGCGGGACTAGAGAGACCCAGTACTTC. The chain is built from TRBV7-2 and TRBJ2-5; 8 bases map to TRBD2. CDR3 length equals 12 residues. From germline, CDR1 is SGHTA and CDR2 FQGNSA. The V segment lost 5 bases and the J segment 4 bases; nucleotides outside the gene matches: 0.